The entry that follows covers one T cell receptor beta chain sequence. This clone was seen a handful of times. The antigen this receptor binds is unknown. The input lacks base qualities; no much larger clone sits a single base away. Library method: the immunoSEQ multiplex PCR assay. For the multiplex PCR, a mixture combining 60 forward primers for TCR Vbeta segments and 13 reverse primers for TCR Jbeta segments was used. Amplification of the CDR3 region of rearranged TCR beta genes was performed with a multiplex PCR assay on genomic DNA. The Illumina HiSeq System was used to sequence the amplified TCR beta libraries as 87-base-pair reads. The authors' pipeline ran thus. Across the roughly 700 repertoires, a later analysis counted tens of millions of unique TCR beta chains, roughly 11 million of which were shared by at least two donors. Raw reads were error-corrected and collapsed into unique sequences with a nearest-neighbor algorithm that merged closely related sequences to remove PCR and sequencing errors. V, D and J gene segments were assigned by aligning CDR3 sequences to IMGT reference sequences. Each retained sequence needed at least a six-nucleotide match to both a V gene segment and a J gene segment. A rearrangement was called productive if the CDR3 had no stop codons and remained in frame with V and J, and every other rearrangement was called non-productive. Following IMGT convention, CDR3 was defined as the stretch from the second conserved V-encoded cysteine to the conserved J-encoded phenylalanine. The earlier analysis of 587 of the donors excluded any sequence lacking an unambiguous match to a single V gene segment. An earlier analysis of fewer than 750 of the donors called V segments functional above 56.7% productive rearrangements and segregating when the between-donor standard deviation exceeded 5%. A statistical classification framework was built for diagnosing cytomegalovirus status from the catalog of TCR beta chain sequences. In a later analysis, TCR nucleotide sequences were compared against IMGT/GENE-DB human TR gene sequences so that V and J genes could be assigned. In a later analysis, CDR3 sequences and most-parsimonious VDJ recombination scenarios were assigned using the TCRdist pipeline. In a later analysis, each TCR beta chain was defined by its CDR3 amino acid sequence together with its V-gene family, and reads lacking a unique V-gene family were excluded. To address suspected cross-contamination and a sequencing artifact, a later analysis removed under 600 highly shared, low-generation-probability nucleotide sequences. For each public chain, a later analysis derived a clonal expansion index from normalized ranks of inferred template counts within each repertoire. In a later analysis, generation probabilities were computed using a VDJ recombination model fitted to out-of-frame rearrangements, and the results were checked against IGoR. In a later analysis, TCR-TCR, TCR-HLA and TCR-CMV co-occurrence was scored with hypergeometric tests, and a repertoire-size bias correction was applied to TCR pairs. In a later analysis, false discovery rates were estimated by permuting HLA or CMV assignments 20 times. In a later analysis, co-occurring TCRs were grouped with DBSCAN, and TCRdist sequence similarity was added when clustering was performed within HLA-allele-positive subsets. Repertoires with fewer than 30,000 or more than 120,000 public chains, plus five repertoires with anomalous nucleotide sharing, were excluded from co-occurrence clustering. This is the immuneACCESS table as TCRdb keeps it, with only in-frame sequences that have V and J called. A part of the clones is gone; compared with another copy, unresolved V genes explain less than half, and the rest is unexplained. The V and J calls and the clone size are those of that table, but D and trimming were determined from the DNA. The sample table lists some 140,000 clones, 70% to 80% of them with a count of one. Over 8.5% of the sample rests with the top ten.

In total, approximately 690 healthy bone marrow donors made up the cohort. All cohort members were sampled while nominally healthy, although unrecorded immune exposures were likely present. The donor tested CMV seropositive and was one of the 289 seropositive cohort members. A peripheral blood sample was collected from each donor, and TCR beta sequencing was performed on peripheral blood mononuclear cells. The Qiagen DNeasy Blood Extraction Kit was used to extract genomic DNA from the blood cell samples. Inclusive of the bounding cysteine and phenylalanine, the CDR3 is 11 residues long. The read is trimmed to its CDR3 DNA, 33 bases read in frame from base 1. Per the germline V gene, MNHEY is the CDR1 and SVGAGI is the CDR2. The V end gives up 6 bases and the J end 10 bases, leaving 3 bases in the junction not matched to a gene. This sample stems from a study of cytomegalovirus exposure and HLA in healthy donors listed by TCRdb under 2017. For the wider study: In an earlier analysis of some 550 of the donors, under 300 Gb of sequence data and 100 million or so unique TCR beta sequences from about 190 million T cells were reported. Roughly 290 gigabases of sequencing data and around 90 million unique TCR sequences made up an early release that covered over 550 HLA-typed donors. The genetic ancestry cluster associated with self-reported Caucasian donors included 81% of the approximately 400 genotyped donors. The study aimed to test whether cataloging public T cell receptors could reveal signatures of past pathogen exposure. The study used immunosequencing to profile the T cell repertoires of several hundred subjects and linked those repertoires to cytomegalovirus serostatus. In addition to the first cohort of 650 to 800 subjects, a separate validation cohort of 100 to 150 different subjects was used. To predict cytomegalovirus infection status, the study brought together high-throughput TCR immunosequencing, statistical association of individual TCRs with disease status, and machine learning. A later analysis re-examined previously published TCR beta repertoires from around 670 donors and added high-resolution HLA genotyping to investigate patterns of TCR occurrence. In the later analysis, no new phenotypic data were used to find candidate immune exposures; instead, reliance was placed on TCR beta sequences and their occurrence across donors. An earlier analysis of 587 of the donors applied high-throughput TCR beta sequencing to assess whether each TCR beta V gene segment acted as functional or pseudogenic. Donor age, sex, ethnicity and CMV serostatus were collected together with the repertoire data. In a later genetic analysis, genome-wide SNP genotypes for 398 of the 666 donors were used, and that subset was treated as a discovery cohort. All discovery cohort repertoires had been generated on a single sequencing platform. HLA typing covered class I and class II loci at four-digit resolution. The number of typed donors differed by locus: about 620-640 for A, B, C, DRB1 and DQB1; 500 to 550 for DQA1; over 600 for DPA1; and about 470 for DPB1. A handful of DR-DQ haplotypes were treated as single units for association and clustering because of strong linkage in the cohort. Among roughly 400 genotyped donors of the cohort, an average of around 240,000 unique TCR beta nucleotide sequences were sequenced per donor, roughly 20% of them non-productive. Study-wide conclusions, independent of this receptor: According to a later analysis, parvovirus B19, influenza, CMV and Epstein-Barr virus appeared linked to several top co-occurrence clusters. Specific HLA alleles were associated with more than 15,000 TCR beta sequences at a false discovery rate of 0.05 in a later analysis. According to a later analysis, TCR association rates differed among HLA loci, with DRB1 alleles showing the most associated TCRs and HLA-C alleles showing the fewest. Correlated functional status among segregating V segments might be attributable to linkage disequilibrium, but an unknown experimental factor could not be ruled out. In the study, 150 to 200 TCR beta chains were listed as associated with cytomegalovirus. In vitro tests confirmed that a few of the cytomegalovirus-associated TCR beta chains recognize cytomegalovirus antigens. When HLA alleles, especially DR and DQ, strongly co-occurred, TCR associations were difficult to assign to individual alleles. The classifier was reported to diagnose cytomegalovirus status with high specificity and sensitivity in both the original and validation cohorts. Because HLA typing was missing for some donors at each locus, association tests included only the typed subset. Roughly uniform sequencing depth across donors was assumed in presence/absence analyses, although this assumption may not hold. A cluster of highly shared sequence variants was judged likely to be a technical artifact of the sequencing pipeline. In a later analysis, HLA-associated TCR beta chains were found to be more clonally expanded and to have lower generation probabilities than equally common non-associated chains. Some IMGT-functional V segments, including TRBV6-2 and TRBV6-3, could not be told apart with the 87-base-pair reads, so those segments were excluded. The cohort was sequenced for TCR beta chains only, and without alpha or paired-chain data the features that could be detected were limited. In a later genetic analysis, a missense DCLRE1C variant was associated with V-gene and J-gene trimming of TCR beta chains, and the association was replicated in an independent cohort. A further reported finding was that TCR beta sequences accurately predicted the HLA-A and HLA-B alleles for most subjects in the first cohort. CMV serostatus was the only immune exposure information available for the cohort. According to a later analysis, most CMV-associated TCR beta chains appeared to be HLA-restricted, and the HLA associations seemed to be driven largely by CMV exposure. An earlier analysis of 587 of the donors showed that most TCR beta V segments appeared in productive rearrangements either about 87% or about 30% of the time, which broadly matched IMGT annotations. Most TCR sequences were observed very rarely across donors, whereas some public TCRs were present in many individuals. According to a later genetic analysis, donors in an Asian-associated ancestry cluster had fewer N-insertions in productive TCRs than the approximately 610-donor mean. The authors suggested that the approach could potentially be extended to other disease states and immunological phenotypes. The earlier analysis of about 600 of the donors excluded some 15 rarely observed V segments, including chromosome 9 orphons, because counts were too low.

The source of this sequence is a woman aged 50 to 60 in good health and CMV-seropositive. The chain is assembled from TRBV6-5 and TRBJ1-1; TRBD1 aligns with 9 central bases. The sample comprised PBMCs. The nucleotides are TGTGCCAGCAGGACAGGGGGAGCAGCTTTCTTT. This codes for CASRTGGAAFF.